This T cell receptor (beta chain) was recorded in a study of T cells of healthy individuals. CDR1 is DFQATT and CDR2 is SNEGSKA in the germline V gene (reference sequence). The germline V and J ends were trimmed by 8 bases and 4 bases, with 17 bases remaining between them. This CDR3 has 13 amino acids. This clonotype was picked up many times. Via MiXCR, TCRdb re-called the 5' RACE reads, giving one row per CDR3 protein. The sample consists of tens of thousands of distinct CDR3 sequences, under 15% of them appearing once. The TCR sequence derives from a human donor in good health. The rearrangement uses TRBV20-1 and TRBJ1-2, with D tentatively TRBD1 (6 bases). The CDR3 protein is CSWAGEGPYGYTF. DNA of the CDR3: TGCAGTTGGGCAGGGGAGGGGCCCTATGGCTACACCTTC.